This entry lists 5 T cell receptor beta chains sequenced from one sample in a study of T cell repertoires in cytomegalovirus infection. TCRdb recomputed calls from the reads with MiXCR, one row per CDR3 protein. The sample carries some 200,000 distinct CDR3 sequences, around 20% recorded once. The source material was PBMCs. These receptors originate from a human donor in good health (CMV status not recorded). Some clones in this sample may be carry-over from other donors' samples.

This chain connects TRBV18 to TRBJ1-1; 7 bases match TRBD1. V lost 0 bases to trimming and J lost 4 bases; unmatched junction nucleotides: 2. Per germline, CDR1 KGHSH and CDR2 LQKENI. The CDR3 sequence is 14 residues long. The CDR3 here is CASSPPTGTTEAFF. The CDR3 nucleotides are TGTGCCAGCTCACCACCGACAGGGACCACTGAAGCTTTCTTT.

This clonotype was detected only a few times. The chain joins TRBV6-2 or TRBV6-3 to TRBJ1-2, with unresolved D. V was shortened by 7 bases and J by 3 bases, with 15 bases between the two germline ends. CDR1 MNHEY and CDR2 SVGEGT come from the germline V gene. The CDR3 consists of 14 residues. The CDR3 DNA reads as TGTGCCAGCACTTTACCAGCCGGGGACTATGGCTACACCTTC. Encoded protein: CASTLPAGDYGYTF.

This clonotype came up a few times. The chain recombines TRBV6-1 with TRBJ2-2; 15 nucleotides match TRBD2. Germline V lookup: CDR1 MNHNS, CDR2 SASEGT. This CDR3 has 17 amino acids. V shed 5 bases, J shed 4 bases, and the junction held 5 bases outside the gene matches. The CDR3 region is CASSSRTSGRGTGELFF. CDR3 DNA: TGTGCCAGCAGTTCTAGGACTAGCGGGAGGGGCACCGGGGAGCTGTTTTTT.

This clonotype was observed a handful of times. The chain carries TRBV7-9 and TRBJ2-1; tentatively, D is TRBD1 (6 bases). The CDR3 has 13 residues. Per germline, CDR1 SEHNR and CDR2 FQNEAQ (reference sequence). The ends were cut back, 6 bases at V and 6 bases at J, with 12 bases in the middle. In nucleotides, the CDR3 is TGTGCCAGCAGTTCTTCAGGGGTCAATGAGCAGTTCTTC. Encoded protein: CASSSSGVNEQFF.

The chain is built from TRBV12-3 or TRBV12-4 and TRBJ1-2; D is uncertain. The V gene lost 5 bases and the J gene lost 5 bases, with 9 bases spanning the gap. The length of the CDR3 is 12 residues. CDR3 amino acids: CASSQGRYGYTF. The DNA of the CDR3 is TGTGCCAGCAGTCAAGGACGGTATGGCTACACCTTC.